This TCR beta chain derives from a study of identifying expanded T cells in peripheral blood. Study-level results: Differentially abundant clones: around 1.1 between replicates, approximately 16 at two to three weeks, less than 20 at four. Clone count variance between approximately two-week samples rose with total template count.

The V and J ends lost 9 bases and 3 bases, in that order; junction bases with no gene match: 2. This CDR3 has 13 amino acids. Germline V gene sequence: CDR1 MDHEN, CDR2 SYDVKM. With respect to this clone: The antigen remains unidentified.

During the collection period, no donor immune events like infections were recorded. Method: immunoSEQ multiplex PCR; TCRdb's copy keeps in-frame clones and lacks some. The sample shows around 91,000 clones, approximately 88% of them seen only once. This receptor was taken from a person between 18 and 75 years old in good health. The chain couples TRBV28 to TRBJ2-6; TRBD2 agrees at 7 bases. Sequenced input: blood. CDR3 nucleotide sequence: TGTGCCAGTGGGGGGGATGGGGCCAACGTCCTGACTTTC. This encodes CASGGDGANVLTF.